This T cell receptor beta chain was identified during a study of Tregs in tolerant kidney transplant recipients. This table comes from immunoSEQ multiplex PCR, and its TCRdb copy is limited to in-frame clones, with some not included. The table has more than 20,000 clones, over 70% seen once. Related graft donors supplied nonmyeloablative bone marrow transplants, and mixed chimerism was transient. Germline V gene data show CDR1 as SGHAT and CDR2 as FQNNGV. The CDR3 runs 13 residues. J was trimmed by 3 bases and V by 3 bases; bases with no gene match: 2. This TCR was recovered from a human patient who received a combined kidney and bone marrow transplant. Part of the T cell pool may stem from the graft donor. The rearrangement uses TRBV11-2 and TRBJ2-7, with 7 bases aligning to TRBD1. Sequencing was performed on CD8+ T cells from blood (PBMCs), taken 6 months after the transplant. The CDR3 reads CASSFGTDYEQYF. The CDR3 DNA is TGTGCCAGCAGCTTCGGGACAGACTACGAGCAGTACTTC. Complete variable domain (other parts from reference TRBV11-2 and TRBJ2-7): EAGVAQSPRYKIIEKRQSVAFWCNPISGHATLYWYQQILGQGPKLLIQFQNNGVVDDSQLPKDRFSAERLKGVDSTLKIQPAKLEDSAVYLCASSFGTDYEQYFGPGTRLTVT.